This is a list of T cell receptor beta chains from one sample in a study of blood T cell repertoires in COVID-19. Clones were sequenced by immunoSEQ multiplex PCR, and TCRdb holds only the in-frame ones, with some missing. Here the sample spans roughly 20,000 clones, roughly 90% being singletons. What was sequenced was peripheral blood. The source is a human donor in a cohort sampled during active COVID-19. Each CDR3 is given with its conserved first and last residue. D genes are given only for firm matches. Some rows mark clone size as missing; the rest say once, few, many or name a class of expanded clone.

TRBV7-7,-,TRBJ2-7,-,19,TGTGCCAGCAGCTTTAGGGGAGGCCCTACGCGTTCTGACCCTTACGAGCAGTACTTC,CASSFRGGPTRSDPYEQYF
TRBV18,-,TRBJ2-5,-,14,TGTGCCAGCTCACCAAACACCGGGGAGGAGACCCAGTACTTC,CASSPNTGEETQYF
TRBV1,-,TRBJ1-5,-,20,TGCACCAGCAGCCAACCAACCGGGACAGGGGCCTTAATGAGCAATCAGCCCCAGCATTTT,CTSSQPTGTGALMSNQPQHF
TRBV5-5,TRBD2,TRBJ2-7,-,17,TGTGCCAGCAGCTTGGCATTAGCGGGGGGCAGCTCCTACGAGCAGTACTTC,CASSLALAGGSSYEQYF
TRBV9,-,TRBJ1-2,-,13,TGTGCCAGCAGCCCGAACAGGGATGGTGGCTACACCTTC,CASSPNRDGGYTF
TRBV25-1,-,TRBJ1-5,-,15,TGTGCCAGCAGTGAACGGGGGGATAGCAATCAGCCCCAGCATTTT,CASSERGDSNQPQHF
TRBV7-9,-,TRBJ1-1,-,15,TGTGCCAGCAGCTTAAGGGGAAGAGGGAACACTGAAGCTTTCTTT,CASSLRGRGNTEAFF
TRBV11-2,-,TRBJ2-1,-,20,TGTGCCAGCAGCTTAGAGGTGCGGCTAGCTTACCGAGGCTCCTACAATGAGCAGTTCTTC,CASSLEVRLAYRGSYNEQFF
TRBV9,TRBD1,TRBJ2-2,-,16,TGTGCCAGCAGCGCTCTGGGACAGGCGAACACCGGGGAGCTGTTTTTT,CASSALGQANTGELFF
TRBV6-4,-,TRBJ1-1,-,13,TGTGCCAGCAGTGGGCCGATGGACACTGAAGCTTTCTTT,CASSGPMDTEAFF
TRBV5-4,TRBD1,TRBJ1-1,once,15,TGTGCCAGCAGCTTGGTGGGACAGAAGAACACTGAAGCTTTCTTT,CASSLVGQKNTEAFF
TRBV29-1,-,TRBJ2-7,-,15,TGCAGCGCCGGAAGGAGGGCAGCCGACGGGGGCGAGCAGTACTTC,CSAGRRAADGGEQYF
TRBV5-5,TRBD1,TRBJ1-6,-,14,TGTGCCAGCAGCCTCGGACAGGGTATTTCACCCCTCCACTTT,CASSLGQGISPLHF
TRBV12-3/TRBV12-4,-,TRBJ1-5,-,13,TGTGCCAGCAGTCTGACTGGTCCTCAGCCCCAGCATTTT,CASSLTGPQPQHF
TRBV12-3/TRBV12-4,-,TRBJ1-1,once,13,TGTGCCAGCAGGAAAAGCGAATACACTGAAGCTTTCTTT,CASRKSEYTEAFF
TRBV9,TRBD1,TRBJ2-5,-,16,TGTGCCAGCAGCTCATCAGGGGGAAGGACCGGGGAGACCCAGTACTTC,CASSSSGGRTGETQYF
TRBV23-1,-,TRBJ1-6,-,17,TGCGCCAGCAGTCAATCCCGCCAGGGCCGTTCGAATTCACCCCTCCACTTT,CASSQSRQGRSNSPLHF
TRBV6-6,TRBD1,TRBJ2-3,-,14,TGTGCCGGAAAGACCGGGACAGGGGGGGTTCCGCAGTATTTT,CAGKTGTGGVPQYF
TRBV6-5,TRBD1,TRBJ1-2,once,15,TGTGCCAGCAGTTACTTACAGGGGTTTAACTATGGCTACACCTTC,CASSYLQGFNYGYTF
TRBV6-5,TRBD1,TRBJ2-2,-,15,TGTGCCAGCAGCAACAGGGGTGCGAACACCGGGGAGCTGTTTTTT,CASSNRGANTGELFF
TRBV19,TRBD2,TRBJ2-3,-,16,TGTGCCAGTAGTGCCCATAGCGGGGGGGCCACAGATACGCAGTATTTT,CASSAHSGGATDTQYF
TRBV5-5,-,TRBJ2-7,-,14,TGTGCCAGCAGCTTGGATTTACAGGCCTACGAGCAGTACTTC,CASSLDLQAYEQYF
TRBV10-1,-,TRBJ2-3,-,15,TGCGCCAGCAGTGAAAGGGGGTCACGGGCAGATACGCAGTATTTT,CASSERGSRADTQYF
TRBV5-1,-,TRBJ2-1,-,17,TGCGCCAGCAGCTTGGCCACTTTCCGCGGGGCCGACAATGAGCAGTTCTTC,CASSLATFRGADNEQFF
TRBV29-1,-,TRBJ1-1,-,12,TGCAGCGGGACGACAGGGAACACTGAAGCTTTCTTT,CSGTTGNTEAFF
TRBV12-3/TRBV12-4,-,TRBJ2-2,-,12,TGTGCCAGCATTATAGACACCGGGGAGCTGTTTTTT,CASIIDTGELFF